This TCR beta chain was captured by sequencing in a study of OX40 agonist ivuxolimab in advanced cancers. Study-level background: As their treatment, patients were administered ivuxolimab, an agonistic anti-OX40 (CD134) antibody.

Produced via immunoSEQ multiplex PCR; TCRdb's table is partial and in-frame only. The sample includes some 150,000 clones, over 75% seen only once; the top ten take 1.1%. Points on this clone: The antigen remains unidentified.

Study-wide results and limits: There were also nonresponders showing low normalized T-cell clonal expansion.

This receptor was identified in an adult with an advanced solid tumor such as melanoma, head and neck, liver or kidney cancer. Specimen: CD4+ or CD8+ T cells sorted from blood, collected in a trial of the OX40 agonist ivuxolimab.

CDR3 bases: TGTGCCATCAGGGTAGTGGGGCAAAGGCAGTTCTTC. This sequence encodes CAIRVVGQRQFF. This rearrangement joins TRBV10-3 to TRBJ2-1, with D perhaps TRBD1 (5 bases). V lost 6 bases, J lost 12 bases, and 15 bases lay in between. This CDR3 contains 12 residues. CDR1 is ENHRY, CDR2 SYGVKD, per germline.